The sequence of this TCR beta chain was determined in a study of spatial heterogeneity in lung cancer. Time point denoted: sample taken at primary tumor resection. Unsorted whole RNA from tumor, nontumor lung or frozen PBMC underwent sequencing. Germline V lookup: CDR1 SGHTA, CDR2 FQGNSA. V was shortened by 4 bases and J by 4 bases, with 12 bases between the two germline ends. The CDR3 has 14 residues. One entry per CDR3 protein results from TCRdb running MiXCR on the 5' RACE reads. The sample has more than 65,000 distinct CDR3 sequences; around 12% are singletons. This clonotype was seen only a few times.

The input for sequencing was PBMCs, taken at surgery. The chain links TRBV7-2 to TRBJ2-3; D is unresolved. The sequence came from a male donor with early-stage non-small cell lung cancer. Here the CDR3 reads CASSSSGSPDTQYF. Written as DNA, the CDR3 is TGTGCCAGCAGCTCCTCAGGTAGCCCAGATACGCAGTATTTT.